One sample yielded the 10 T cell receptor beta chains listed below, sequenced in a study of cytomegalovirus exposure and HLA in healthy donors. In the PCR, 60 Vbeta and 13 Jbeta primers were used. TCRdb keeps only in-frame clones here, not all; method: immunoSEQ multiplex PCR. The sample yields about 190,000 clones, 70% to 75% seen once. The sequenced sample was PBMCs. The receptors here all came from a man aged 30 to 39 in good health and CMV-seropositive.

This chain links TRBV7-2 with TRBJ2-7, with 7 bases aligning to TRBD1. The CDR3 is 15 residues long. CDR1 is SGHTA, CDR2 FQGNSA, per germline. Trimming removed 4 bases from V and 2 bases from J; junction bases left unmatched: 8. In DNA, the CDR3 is TGTGCCAGCAGCTCGAACCGGGACAGCCCCTACGAGCAGTACTTC. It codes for CASSSNRDSPYEQYF.

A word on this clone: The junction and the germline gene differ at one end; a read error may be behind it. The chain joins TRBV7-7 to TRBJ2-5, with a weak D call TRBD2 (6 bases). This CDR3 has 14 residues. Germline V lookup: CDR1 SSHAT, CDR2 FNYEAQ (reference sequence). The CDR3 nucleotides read TGTGCTAGCAGCCCCTGGAGGGGCGGGGAGACCCAGTACTTC. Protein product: CASSPWRGGETQYF.

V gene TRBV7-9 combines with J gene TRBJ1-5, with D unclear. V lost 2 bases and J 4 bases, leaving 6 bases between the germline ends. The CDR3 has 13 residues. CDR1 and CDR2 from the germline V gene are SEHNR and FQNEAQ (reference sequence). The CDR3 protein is CASSLSGNQPQHF. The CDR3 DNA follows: TGTGCCAGCAGCTTATCGGGGAATCAGCCCCAGCATTTT.

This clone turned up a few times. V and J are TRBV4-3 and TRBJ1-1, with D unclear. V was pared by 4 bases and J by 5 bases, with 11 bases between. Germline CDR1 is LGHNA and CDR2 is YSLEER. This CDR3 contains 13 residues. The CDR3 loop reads CASSRIIGTEAFF. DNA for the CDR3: TGCGCCAGCAGCCGGATTATCGGGACTGAAGCTTTCTTT.

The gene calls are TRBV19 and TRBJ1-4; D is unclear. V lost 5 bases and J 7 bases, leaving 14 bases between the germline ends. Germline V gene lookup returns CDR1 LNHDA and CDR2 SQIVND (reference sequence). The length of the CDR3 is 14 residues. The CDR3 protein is CASSLLLGGEKLFF. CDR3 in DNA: TGTGCCAGTAGTCTACTCTTGGGAGGTGAAAAACTGTTTTTT.

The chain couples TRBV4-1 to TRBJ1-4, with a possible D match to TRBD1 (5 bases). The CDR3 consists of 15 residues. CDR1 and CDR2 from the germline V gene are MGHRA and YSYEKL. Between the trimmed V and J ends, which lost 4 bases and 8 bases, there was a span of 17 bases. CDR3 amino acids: CASSPSIQGGEKLFF. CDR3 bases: TGCGCCAGCAGCCCTTCGATCCAGGGCGGCGAAAAACTGTTTTTT.

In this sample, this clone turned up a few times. CDR3 in DNA: TGCGCCAGCAGTGGTAACAGCCCTTCCACCGAGCAGTACTTC. Amino acids: CASSGNSPSTEQYF. The chain employs TRBV10-2 and TRBJ2-7; D unresolved. Trimming cost V 4 bases and J 6 bases, with 16 bases left between them. The CDR3 length is 14 residues. From germline, CDR1 is WSHSY and CDR2 SAAADI.

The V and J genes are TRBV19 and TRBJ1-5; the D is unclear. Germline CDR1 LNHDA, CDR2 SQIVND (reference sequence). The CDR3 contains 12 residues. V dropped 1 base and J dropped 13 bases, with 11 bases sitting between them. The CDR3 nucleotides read TGTGCCAGTAGTATAGGTCCAGTGATGCAGCATTTT. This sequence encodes CASSIGPVMQHF.

CDR3 loop: CASSYEGQPNSPLHF. The CDR3 nucleotides read TGTGCCAGCAGTTACGAGGGACAGCCTAATTCACCCCTCCACTTT. V and J are TRBV6-5 and TRBJ1-6; TRBD1 aligns across 7 bases. V trimming: 2 bases; J trimming: 6 bases; junction bases outside the gene matches: 4. The CDR3 extends over 15 amino acids. The germline V gene has CDR1 MNHEY and CDR2 SVGAGI.

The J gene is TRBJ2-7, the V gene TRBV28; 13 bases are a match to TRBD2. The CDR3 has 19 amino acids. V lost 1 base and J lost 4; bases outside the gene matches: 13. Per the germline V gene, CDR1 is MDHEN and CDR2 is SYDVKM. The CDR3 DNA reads TGTGCCAGCAGTTTATATGGGGGGGGACTAGCGGGATACGCGTACGAGCAGTACTTC. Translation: CASSLYGGGLAGYAYEQYF.